This T cell receptor (beta chain) stems from a study of cytomegalovirus exposure and HLA in healthy donors. It was with 60 Vbeta and 13 Jbeta primers that the PCR ran. Profiled with immunoSEQ multiplex PCR; TCRdb holds only in-frame clones, not every one. The sample lists 130,000 to 150,000 clones; 65% to 85% were seen once. Germline values: CDR1 MGHDK, CDR2 SYGVNS. V dropped 5 bases and J dropped 2; count of bases not matched to a gene: 6. This CDR3 is 15 amino acids long. The TCR comes from a woman aged 40 to 49 in good health and CMV-seropositive. Sequencing was performed on PBMCs. The V gene is TRBV25-1, the J gene TRBJ2-1, with TRBD1 matching over 7 bases. The CDR3 loop is CASSSHRGPYNEQFF. CDR3 DNA: TGTGCCAGCAGTTCTCACAGGGGACCCTACAATGAGCAGTTCTTC. The complete variable domain, with remaining parts taken from reference TRBV25-1 and TRBJ2-1, reads EADIYQTPRYLVIGTGKKITLECSQTMGHDKMYWYQQDPGMELHLIHYSYGVNSTEKGDLSSESTVSRIRTEHFPLTLESARPSHTSQYLCASSSHRGPYNEQFFGPGTRLTVL.